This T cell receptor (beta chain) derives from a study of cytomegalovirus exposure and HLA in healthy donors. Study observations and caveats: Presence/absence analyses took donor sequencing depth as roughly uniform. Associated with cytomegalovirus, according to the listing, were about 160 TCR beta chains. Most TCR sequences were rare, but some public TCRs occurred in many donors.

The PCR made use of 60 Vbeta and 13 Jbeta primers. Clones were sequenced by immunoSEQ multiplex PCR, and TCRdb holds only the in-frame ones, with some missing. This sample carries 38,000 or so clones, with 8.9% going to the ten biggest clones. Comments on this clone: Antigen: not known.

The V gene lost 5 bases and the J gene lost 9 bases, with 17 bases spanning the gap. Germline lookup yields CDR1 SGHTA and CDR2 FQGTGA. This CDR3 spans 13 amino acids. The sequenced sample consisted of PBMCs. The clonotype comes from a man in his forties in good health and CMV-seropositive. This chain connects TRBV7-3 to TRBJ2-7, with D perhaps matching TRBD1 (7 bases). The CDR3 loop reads CASSLMRDSGQYF. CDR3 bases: TGTGCCAGCAGCCTAATGCGGGACAGTGGGCAGTACTTC. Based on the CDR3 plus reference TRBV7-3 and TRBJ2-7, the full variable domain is GAGVSQTPSNKVTEKGKYVELRCDPISGHTALYWYRQSLGQGPEFLIYFQGTGAADDSGLPNDRFFAVRPEGSVSTLKIQRTERGDSAVYLCASSLMRDSGQYFGPGTRLTVT.